This T cell receptor beta chain was obtained from a study of technical replicates of blood from four donors. This clone has just one count. Produced via immunoSEQ multiplex PCR; TCRdb's table is partial and in-frame only. The sample has 65,000 to 85,000 clones, 85% to 95% seen once. Germline CDR1 WSHSY, CDR2 SAAADI. The trim removed 0 bases at V and 8 bases at J, leaving 6 bases unmatched. This CDR3 has 15 amino acids. J is TRBJ1-2 and V is TRBV10-2, with TRBD1 identical over 10 bases. The receptor was derived from a human donor in good health. The sequenced sample was T cells isolated from PBMCs. Written as DNA, the CDR3 is TGCGCCAGCAGTGAGTCAAGGACAGGGGGACTCGGCTACACCTTC. It specifies CASSESRTGGLGYTF.